Following are 20 T cell receptor beta chains from one sample sequenced in a study of blood T cells in healthy people across ages. Alongside a J-beta primer mix, a sample-barcoded 5' primer served in a second PCR lasting roughly 7 to 11 cycles. TCRdb fed the 5' RACE reads into MiXCR, producing one record per CDR3 protein. Of more than 650,000 distinct CDR3 sequences listed, around half are singletons. The sequenced material came from blood. All receptors come from a man older than 75 in good health.

The chain employs TRBV7-9 and TRBJ1-4; D gene ambiguous. The CDR3 consists of 16 residues. Trimming left V 2 bases short and J 0 bases short, with 10 bases between. Germline loops: CDR1 SEHNR, CDR2 FQNEAQ (reference sequence). The CDR3 DNA sequence: TGTGCCAGCAGCTTATACAGATCGACAACTAATGAAAAACTGTTTTTT. Protein product: CASSLYRSTTNEKLFF.

This clonotype came up a few times. The V gene is TRBV7-9, the J gene TRBJ1-2; maybe TRBD1 (5 bases). Trimming removed 8 bases at V and 4 bases at J, with 29 bases between. The length of the CDR3 is 18 residues. Germline V gives CDR1 SEHNR, CDR2 FQNEAQ (reference sequence). DNA of the CDR3: TGTGCCAGCCAGCAAACTCCGGCAGGGAAGACGGGTGGCTATGGCTACACCTTC. Translated, it gives CASQQTPAGKTGGYGYTF.

The table lists this clonotype with a few counts. The genes are TRBV29-1 and TRBJ2-1, with D unclear. The ends were cut back, 0 bases at V and 9 bases at J, with 12 bases in the middle. CDR3 size: 13 residues. Germline V gene sequence: CDR1 SQVTM, CDR2 ANQGSEA. CDR3 in amino acids: CSVEDSSVREQFF. The DNA of the CDR3 is TGCAGCGTTGAAGATAGCAGTGTACGTGAGCAGTTCTTC.

This clonotype appeared once. The junction shows a germline mismatch at one end, possibly a read error. The rearrangement links TRBV7-9 to TRBJ2-1; TRBD2 matches 16 bases. Germline V gene lookup returns CDR1 SEHNR and CDR2 FQNEAQ (reference sequence). The CDR3 runs to 15 residues. In DNA, the CDR3 is TGTGCCTGCAGCTTGGGACTAGCGGGGGGGGATGAACAGTTCTTC. Encoded protein: CACSLGLAGGDEQFF. The full variable domain, completed using reference TRBV7-9 and TRBJ2-1, is DTGVSQNPRHKITKRGQNVTFRCDPISEHNRLYWYRQTLGQGPEFLTYFQNEAQLEKSRLLSDRFSAERPKGSFSTLEIQRTEQGDSAMYLCACSLGLAGGDEQFFGPGTRLTVL.

This clonotype was observed many times. The rearrangement links TRBV24-1 to TRBJ2-3; TRBD2 agrees at 9 bases. V was clipped by 3 bases and J by 1 base; unmatched bases: 7. Germline CDR1 is KGHDR and CDR2 is SFDVKD. This CDR3 region has 17 residues. CDR3 residues: CATSDPQPSGGTDTQYF. The DNA for the CDR3 is TGTGCCACCAGTGATCCCCAACCTAGCGGGGGCACAGATACGCAGTATTTT.

The V and J genes are TRBV9 and TRBJ2-3; 10 bases are shared with TRBD1. From germline, CDR1 is SGDLS and CDR2 YYNGEE. There are 16 residues in the CDR3. The junction had 4 bases not matched to a gene; V was cut back by 3 bases and J by 0 bases. CDR3 protein: CASSAGTGVSTDTQYF. The DNA for the CDR3 is TGTGCCAGCAGCGCCGGGACAGGGGTTAGCACAGATACGCAGTATTTT.

V gene TRBV4-3 combines with J gene TRBJ1-5; TRBD1 is a possible D gene (6 bases). CDR1 is LGHNA, CDR2 YSLEER, per germline. This CDR3 region has 17 residues. Trimming removed 0 bases from V and 0 bases from J, with 12 bases in between. The CDR3 here is CASSQDLRGFSNQPQHF. Written as DNA, the CDR3 is TGCGCCAGCAGCCAAGATTTAAGGGGGTTTAGCAATCAGCCCCAGCATTTT.

The chain carries TRBV20-1 and TRBJ1-1; the D gene is possibly TRBD1 (6 bases). The V end lost 2 bases, the J end lost 7 bases, and 14 bases lay between the germline ends. Germline CDR1 reads DFQATT; CDR2 reads SNEGSKA (reference sequence). CDR3 length: 13 residues. The CDR3 loop is CSARRQGSIEAFF. The CDR3, as DNA: TGCAGTGCTAGACGGCAGGGGTCTATTGAAGCTTTCTTT.

The CDR3, as DNA: TGTGCCAGCAGCAACGTGGACACATCCTACAATGAGCAGTTCTTC. Translating it yields CASSNVDTSYNEQFF. The chain joins TRBV11-2 to TRBJ2-1; TRBD1 is a possible D gene (5 bases). CDR1 and CDR2 from the germline V gene are SGHAT and FQNNGV. With 5 bases removed from V and 1 base from J, the gap between germline ends came to 12 bases. CDR3 size: 15 residues.

J is TRBJ1-4 and V is TRBV2; the D gene is possibly TRBD1 (6 bases). Germline CDR1 SNHLY, CDR2 FYNNEI. The germline V and J ends were trimmed by 7 bases and 1 base, with 19 bases remaining between them. There are 17 residues in the CDR3. The CDR3 loop reads CASIRGGPYQTNEKLFF. The CDR3 DNA sequence: TGTGCCAGCATTCGCGGGGGCCCATACCAAACTAATGAAAAACTGTTTTTT.

The V call is TRBV18, the J call TRBJ1-2; no reliable D call. The germline V gene has CDR1 KGHSH and CDR2 LQKENI. The CDR3 runs to 13 residues. Trimming pared 4 bases from V and 6 bases from J, leaving 12 bases between. CDR3 coding DNA: TGTGCCAGCTCACAAACAGAAAATCATGGCTACACCTTC. Translated: CASSQTENHGYTF.

This sequence joins TRBV29-1 and TRBJ2-7; D is perhaps TRBD1 (6 bases). The CDR3 spans 13 residues. The germline V gene has CDR1 SQVTM and CDR2 ANQGSEA. V lost 3 bases and J 0 bases, leaving 9 bases between the germline ends. The CDR3 loop is CSVDRDNSYEQYF. For the CDR3, the DNA is TGCAGCGTTGACAGGGACAACTCCTACGAGCAGTACTTC.

This clonotype was counted once. This chain joins TRBV5-1 and TRBJ2-7; 14 bases map to TRBD2. The CDR3 loop spans 16 amino acids. V shed 4 bases, J shed 1 base, and the junction held 4 bases outside the gene matches. Germline values: CDR1 SGHRS, CDR2 YFSETQ. CDR3 region: CASSHGLAGGSYEQYF. Written as DNA, the CDR3 is TGCGCCAGCAGCCATGGACTAGCGGGAGGTTCCTACGAGCAGTACTTC.

This clonotype came up once. The genes are TRBV20-1 and TRBJ2-5, with TRBD2 matching over 11 bases. In germline, CDR1 is DFQATT, CDR2 SNEGSKA (reference sequence). V shed 0 bases and J 3 bases; nucleotides not matched to a gene: 9. CDR3 length equals 17 residues. The CDR3 protein is CSARDPFLAGGEETQYF. The CDR3 DNA follows: TGCAGTGCTAGAGATCCCTTTTTAGCGGGAGGGGAAGAGACCCAGTACTTC.

The J gene is TRBJ2-7, the V gene TRBV12-3 or TRBV12-4; 7 bases match TRBD2. J was trimmed by 1 base and V by 6 bases; bases with no gene match: 3. The CDR3 sequence is 13 residues long. The CDR3 DNA follows: TGTGCCAGCAGGGCGGGAGAATCCTACGAGCAGTACTTC. It specifies CASRAGESYEQYF.

The V call is TRBV7-9, the J call TRBJ2-4, with D perhaps being TRBD1 or TRBD2 (5 bases each). The CDR3 covers 17 residues. V was clipped by 2 bases and J by 3 bases, with 17 bases between them. The germline V gene has CDR1 SEHNR and CDR2 FQNEAQ (reference sequence). The CDR3 loop reads CASSLPGDGWVKNIQYF. For the CDR3, the DNA is TGTGCCAGCAGCTTACCCGGGGACGGCTGGGTCAAAAACATTCAGTACTTC.

The chain recombines TRBV7-2 with TRBJ2-3, with D uncertain. V shed 7 bases and J shed 6 bases, with 17 bases lying between them. Germline V gives CDR1 SGHTA, CDR2 FQGNSA. CDR3 length: 14 residues. The CDR3 DNA is TGTGCCAGCACCCCAGGCCGCGGCCGGGATACGCAGTATTTT. Protein sequence: CASTPGRGRDTQYF.

The gene calls are TRBV4-1 and TRBJ2-1, with 8 bases aligning to TRBD2. Germline V gene sequence: CDR1 MGHRA, CDR2 YSYEKL. The J segment lost 0 bases and the V segment lost 0 bases, leaving 4 bases of the junction unmatched. The CDR3 is 17 residues long. DNA for the CDR3: TGCGCCAGCAGCCAAGAGGGTAGCGGGGCCTCCTACAATGAGCAGTTCTTC. Its protein is CASSQEGSGASYNEQFF.

This clonotype was counted between two and nine times. The genes are TRBV10-3 and TRBJ2-5; a possible D gene is TRBD1 (6 bases). There are 14 residues in the CDR3. V dropped 11 bases and J dropped 1 base, with 17 bases sitting between them. CDR1 is ENHRY, CDR2 SYGVKD, per germline. The CDR3 region is CAVASRDIQETQYF. The CDR3 DNA reads TGTGCCGTTGCTTCCCGGGACATCCAAGAGACCCAGTACTTC.

The chain links TRBV7-9 to TRBJ2-6; TRBD2 matches 7 bases. V gave up 5 bases and J gave up 5 bases; unmatched junction bases: 9. The CDR3 spans 16 residues. Germline lookup yields CDR1 SEHNR and CDR2 FQNEAQ (reference sequence). The DNA for the CDR3 is TGTGCCAGCAGCGCATATCGGGGGGTCTGGGCCAACGTCCTGACTTTC. It yields the protein CASSAYRGVWANVLTF.